Listed here is a single T cell receptor (beta chain). The CDR3 is made up of 13 amino acids. The V gene end was trimmed by 5 bases and the J gene end by 6 bases; junction bases not matched to a gene: 4. Germline-derived CDR1 and CDR2 are SGHTA and FQGNSA. Method: immunoSEQ multiplex PCR; TCRdb's copy keeps in-frame clones and lacks some. The sample carries 75,000 to 90,000 clones, 80% recorded once. The data stem from a study of blood T cell repertoires in COVID-19. This clonotype was sampled from a woman aged 35 to 49 with active or convalescent COVID-19. Sequenced sample: peripheral blood. The V call is TRBV7-2, the J call TRBJ2-1, with 7 bases lining up with TRBD2. DNA of the CDR3: TGTGCCAGCAGCCCCGGGACTATCAATGAGCAGTTCTTC. Its protein is CASSPGTINEQFF.